One and the same sample provided the 20 T cell receptor beta chains below, sequenced in a study of blood T cells in healthy people across ages. Using a J-beta primer mix together with a sample-barcoded 5' primer, a second PCR was run for roughly 7 to 12 cycles. TCRdb passed the 5' RACE reads through MiXCR, listing each CDR3 protein once. The sample includes over a million distinct CDR3 sequences, about 43% of them seen just once. The sample taken for sequencing was blood. The receptors come from a woman aged 18-35 years in good health.

This clonotype was observed once. The V call is TRBV20-1, the J call TRBJ1-2, with TRBD1 matching 8 bases. This CDR3 region has 14 residues. After removal of 5 bases from V and 4 bases from J, the junction contained 9 bases not matched to a gene. Germline assignment: CDR1 DFQATT and CDR2 SNEGSKA (reference sequence). CDR3 residues: CSAPSRQGAYGYTF. DNA for the CDR3: TGCAGTGCTCCCAGCCGGCAGGGGGCCTATGGCTACACCTTC.

The chain has TRBV11-2 and TRBJ2-5; a possible D gene is TRBD2 (5 bases). Germline-derived CDR1 and CDR2 are SGHAT and FQNNGV. The V end was cut by 5 bases, the J end by 11 bases, with 12 bases between. The CDR3 has 11 amino acids. The CDR3 region has the DNA TGTGCCAGCAGCGGCGAGGGTGAGCAGTACTTC. Translated, it gives CASSGEGEQYF. The whole variable domain, remainder taken from reference TRBV11-2 and TRBJ2-5, is EAGVAQSPRYKIIEKRQSVAFWCNPISGHATLYWYQQILGQGPKLLIQFQNNGVVDDSQLPKDRFSAERLKGVDSTLKIQPAKLEDSAVYLCASSGEGEQYFGPGTRLLVL.

This chain links TRBV3-1 with TRBJ2-3, with unresolved D. The germline gives CDR1 LGHDT, CDR2 YNNKEL (reference sequence). V dropped 1 base and J dropped 8 bases, with 7 bases sitting between them. The CDR3 runs to 12 residues. The CDR3 is CASSQASRTQYF. The CDR3 region has the DNA TGTGCCAGCAGCCAAGCGAGCCGTACGCAGTATTTT.

This clonotype has a handful of counts. V is TRBV12-3 or TRBV12-4 and J is TRBJ2-1; 9 positions match TRBD2. J was trimmed by 10 bases and V by 5 bases; bases with no gene match: 12. The CDR3 covers 15 residues. The CDR3 bases are TGTGCCAGCAGTCCGGGGACTAGCTTCGCGCGAGAGCAGTTCTTC. This gives the protein CASSPGTSFAREQFF.

The V call is TRBV7-2, the J call TRBJ1-6, with D unresolved. Germline loops: CDR1 SGHTA, CDR2 FQGNSA. Trimming took 1 base from V and 7 from J, leaving 5 bases between them. The CDR3 is 13 amino acids. CDR3 in amino acids: CASSLDPNSPLHF. The CDR3 DNA reads TGTGCCAGCAGCTTAGACCCCAATTCACCCCTCCACTTT.

V and J are TRBV6-1 and TRBJ1-1, with D tentatively TRBD1 (5 bases). This CDR3 comprises 14 residues. CDR1 and CDR2 from the germline V gene are MNHNS and SASEGT. The V and J ends lost 3 bases and 11 bases respectively, with 19 bases between them. Here the CDR3 DNA reads TGTGCCAGCAGTGACCAGCCCTCCCCTGGGGGGGCTTTCTTT. This encodes CASSDQPSPGGAFF.

The gene calls are TRBV3-1 and TRBJ2-1; 9 bases are a match to TRBD2. The V gene end was trimmed by 0 bases and the J gene end by 4 bases; junction bases not matched to a gene: 10. In germline, CDR1 is LGHDT, CDR2 YNNKEL (reference sequence). This CDR3 is built from 18 residues. CDR3 region: CASSQDWSREGRYNEQFF. Here the CDR3 DNA reads TGTGCCAGCAGCCAAGATTGGTCGCGGGAGGGCCGGTACAATGAGCAGTTCTTC.

The V gene is TRBV6-1, the J gene TRBJ1-2; D uncertain. Between the trimmed V and J ends, which lost 2 bases and 6 bases, there was a span of 10 bases. CDR3 length equals 13 residues. The V gene's germline CDR1 is MNHNS and CDR2 SASEGT. The DNA of the CDR3 is TGTGCCAGCAGTGAATGGGCCCCCAATGGCTACACCTTC. It translates to CASSEWAPNGYTF.

Only a few counts were recorded for this clonotype. The rearrangement links TRBV6-6 to TRBJ1-2; weak D call: TRBD1 (5 bases). V lost 0 bases, J lost 2 bases, and 13 bases lay in between. The germline V gene encodes CDR1 MNHNY and CDR2 SVGAGI (reference sequence). This CDR3 has 16 amino acids. CDR3 sequence (DNA): TGTGCCAGCAGTTACTCCAGAGGGACGGGGAACTATGGCTACACCTTC. This sequence encodes CASSYSRGTGNYGYTF.

This clonotype occurred once. The rearrangement links TRBV20-1 to TRBJ2-7; D gene uncertain. Between the trimmed V and J ends, which lost 4 bases and 7 bases, there was a span of 11 bases. The germline CDR1 and CDR2 sequences are DFQATT and SNEGSKA (reference sequence). The CDR3 is 11 residues long. The CDR3 spells CSATDLAEQYF. As DNA, the CDR3 is TGCAGTGCTACTGATCTCGCTGAGCAGTACTTC.

This chain uses TRBV6-5 with TRBJ2-4; D is uncertain. V lost 0 bases and J lost 2, with 11 bases in between. In germline, CDR1 is MNHEY, CDR2 SVGAGI. The CDR3 is made up of 16 amino acids. CDR3 sequence (DNA): TGTGCCAGCAGTTACTCGAATGCTTCCACCAAAAACATTCAGTACTTC. Amino acid sequence: CASSYSNASTKNIQYF.

J is TRBJ2-7 and V is TRBV18; either TRBD1 or TRBD2 may supply D (5 bases each). This CDR3 is built from 18 residues. Germline CDR1 reads KGHSH; CDR2 reads LQKENI. V shed 3 bases and J shed 7 bases, with 28 bases lying between them. The CDR3 bases are TGTGCCAGCTCACCCCGGAGATCTTCGGGACGGATCTACAATGAGCAGTACTTC. Protein: CASSPRRSSGRIYNEQYF.

This clonotype turned up a few times. This chain connects TRBV10-3 to TRBJ1-2; possibly TRBD1 for D (5 bases). V was shortened by 2 bases and J by 4 bases, with 11 bases between the two germline ends. CDR3 length: 14 residues. Germline V gene data show CDR1 as ENHRY and CDR2 as SYGVKD. This chain's CDR3 is CAISEVGEVYGYTF. In DNA form, the CDR3 reads TGTGCCATCAGTGAGGTGGGGGAAGTCTATGGCTACACCTTC.

J is TRBJ2-7 and V is TRBV10-2; D gene ambiguous. The V end lost 2 bases, the J end lost 6 bases, and 11 bases lay between the germline ends. The CDR3 contains 13 residues. Per the germline V gene, CDR1 is WSHSY and CDR2 is SAAADI. The CDR3 protein is CASSEISRAEQYF. The DNA for the CDR3 is TGCGCCAGCAGTGAGATTAGTCGAGCCGAGCAGTACTTC.

This clonotype was seen only a few times. This chain joins TRBV30 and TRBJ2-4; 7 nucleotides agree with TRBD1. The end of the DNA fits TRBJ2-7 better, so the J call may be wrong. From germline, CDR1 is GTSNPN and CDR2 SVGIG (reference sequence). This CDR3 contains 15 residues. Here the CDR3 reads CAWDRTGVFGNEQYF. The CDR3 region has the DNA TGTGCCTGGGACCGGACAGGCGTATTTGGGAACGAGCAGTACTTC.

This clonotype was seen more than once but under ten times. This sequence joins TRBV7-8 and TRBJ2-1; the match to TRBD2 covers 8 bases. V trimming: 1 base; J trimming: 7 bases; junction bases outside the gene matches: 0. Germline V lookup: CDR1 SGHVS, CDR2 FQNEAQ. This CDR3 is built from 13 residues. CDR3 protein: CASSLERGNEQFF. The CDR3 DNA follows: TGTGCCAGCAGCTTAGAGCGGGGGAATGAGCAGTTCTTC.

The rearrangement joins TRBV7-8 to TRBJ2-7; TRBD2 matches 10 bases. CDR3 size: 16 residues. Looked up from germline, CDR1 is SGHVS and CDR2 is FQNEAQ. With 5 bases clipped from V and 0 bases from J, the junction kept 7 bases outside the gene matches. The CDR3 DNA follows: TGTGCCAGCAGCCCCGTGAGCGGGAGGGCCTCCTACGAGCAGTACTTC. Residues: CASSPVSGRASYEQYF.

CDR3 loop: CASSVEANYGYTF. Here the CDR3 DNA reads TGTGCCAGCAGCGTAGAAGCTAACTATGGCTACACCTTC. This chain uses TRBV9 with TRBJ1-2, with D uncertain. Per germline, CDR1 SGDLS and CDR2 YYNGEE. The CDR3 contains 13 residues. The V and J ends lost 0 bases and 0 bases respectively, with 3 bases between them. Supplemented by reference TRBV9 and TRBJ1-2, the full variable domain reads DSGVTQTPKHLITATGQRVTLRCSPRSGDLSVYWYQQSLDQGLQFLIQYYNGEERAKGNILERFSAQQFPDLHSELNLSSLELGDSALYFCASSVEANYGYTFGSGTRLTVV.

The gene calls are TRBV5-1 and TRBJ2-7; D unresolved. Per the germline V gene, CDR1 is SGHRS and CDR2 is YFSETQ. Trimming took 5 bases from V and 1 from J, leaving 10 bases between them. This CDR3 region has 13 residues. CDR3 nucleotide sequence: TGCGCCAGCAGGCCGGACGGGTCCTACGAGCAGTACTTC. It translates to CASRPDGSYEQYF.

This clonotype was detected only a few times. The chain carries TRBV7-9 and TRBJ2-1, with 8 bases identical to TRBD1. The trim removed 5 bases at V and 7 bases at J, leaving 13 bases unmatched. The CDR3 loop spans 16 amino acids. Germline V lookup: CDR1 SEHNR, CDR2 FQNEAQ (reference sequence). The chain's CDR3 is CASSASTGAYRNEQFF. DNA of the CDR3: TGTGCCAGCAGCGCTTCGACAGGGGCATATAGGAATGAGCAGTTCTTC. Drawing the rest from reference TRBV7-9 and TRBJ2-1, the complete variable domain is DTGVSQNPRHKITKRGQNVTFRCDPISEHNRLYWYRQTLGQGPEFLTYFQNEAQLEKSRLLSDRFSAERPKGSFSTLEIQRTEQGDSAMYLCASSASTGAYRNEQFFGPGTRLTVL.